Listed below are T cell receptor beta chains from one sample, sequenced in a study of cytomegalovirus exposure and HLA in healthy donors. The protocol was immunoSEQ multiplex PCR, while the TCRdb copy is restricted to in-frame clones and leaves out a portion. The sample lists more than 150,000 clones, less than 80% occurring once. What was sequenced was PBMCs. All receptors come from a man aged 18 to 30 in good health and CMV-seronegative. The CDR3 runs from the conserved cysteine through the conserved F or W. The D gene is left open where the match is weak. Expanded clones get a size class; other rows say once, few or many, or leave the size out.

v_call,j_call,d_call,clone_size,cdr3_nt,cdr3_aa
TRBV11-3,TRBJ2-5,TRBD1,.,TGTGCCAGCAGCTTAGAGGGACAGAAAGAAGAGACCCAGTACTTC,CASSLEGQKEETQYF
TRBV7-9,TRBJ2-2,.,.,TGTGCCAGCAGCTTAGGGGCGGTGAGGGATAACACCGGGGAGCTGTTTTTT,CASSLGAVRDNTGELFF
TRBV11-3,TRBJ2-5,TRBD2,.,TGTGCCAGCAGTCCCGGACTAGCGGGAGTTCAAGAGACCCAGTACTTC,CASSPGLAGVQETQYF
TRBV6-1,TRBJ2-2,.,few,TGTGCCAGCAGTGGTTACGGCGGCTACGGGGAGCTGTTTTTT,CASSGYGGYGELFF
TRBV23-1,TRBJ1-2,.,.,TGCGCCAGCAGTCACCCCCCGCTACGACGAGGCTATGGCTACACCTTC,CASSHPPLRRGYGYTF
TRBV4-1,TRBJ2-7,.,once,TGCGCCAGCAGCCAAGCACAGACCTACGAGCAGTACTTC,CASSQAQTYEQYF
TRBV7-2,TRBJ2-3,TRBD2,few,TGTGCCAGCAGCTTATTCGCGGGGGCAGATACGCAGTATTTT,CASSLFAGADTQYF
TRBV6-1,TRBJ2-7,.,once,TGTGCCAGCAATTCGGCGGGGAACCAGTACTTC,CASNSAGNQYF
TRBV28,TRBJ1-2,TRBD1,.,TGTGCCAGCAGTTTCCAATTGACAGGGGCCATCTATGGCTACACCTTC,CASSFQLTGAIYGYTF
TRBV2,TRBJ1-1,.,once,TGTGCCAGCAGTGAAAGCAGGGTGAACACTGAAGCTTTCTTT,CASSESRVNTEAFF
TRBV19,TRBJ1-4,.,.,TGTGCCAGTAGTATTTGGGAGCCCAATGAAAAACTGTTTTTT,CASSIWEPNEKLFF
TRBV10-3,TRBJ1-6,.,.,TGTGCCATCAGTCCCAGGGACACCAAAAATTCACCCCTCCACTTT,CAISPRDTKNSPLHF
TRBV7-7,TRBJ2-3,TRBD2,.,TGTGCTAGCAGCTTAGACGCGGGAGGAGGCGGGTCGCAGTATTTT,CASSLDAGGGGSQYF
TRBV20-1,TRBJ2-1,.,.,TGCAGTGGGGGCCGGACCGATGAGCAGTTCTTC,CSGGRTDEQFF
TRBV4-1,TRBJ1-5,TRBD1,once,TGCGCCAGCAGCCAACCGGACAGGGATAATCAGCCCCAGCATTTT,CASSQPDRDNQPQHF
TRBV25-1,TRBJ1-6,TRBD1,.,TGTGCCAGCAGTGAACTGGGGCAGGGGGTGAATAATTCACCCCTCCACTTT,CASSELGQGVNNSPLHF
TRBV28,TRBJ1-4,TRBD1,.,TGTGCCAGCAGTTCTCAGGACAGGGGGAAGGCTAATGAAAAACTGTTTTTT,CASSSQDRGKANEKLFF
TRBV2,TRBJ1-2,.,.,TGTGCCAGCAGTGAACCCCACCTTCGCGACACCTTC,CASSEPHLRDTF
TRBV7-9,TRBJ1-3,.,.,TGTGCCAGCAGCCACGGGTCGGCGGCTGGAAACACCATATATTTT,CASSHGSAAGNTIYF
TRBV28,TRBJ1-2,.,.,TGTGCCACCACCCCTAGTACCTATGGCTACACCTTC,CATTPSTYGYTF
TRBV28,TRBJ2-5,TRBD1,few,TGTGCCAGCAGTCCCGGGACAGGGGGCTTAACGGGCCGAAAGGAGACCCAGTACTTC,CASSPGTGGLTGRKETQYF
TRBV28,TRBJ1-1,TRBD1,.,TGTGCCAGCAGCTCCACGGGACAGGGGCTCCTCTTTGAAGCTTTCTTT,CASSSTGQGLLFEAFF
TRBV4-1,TRBJ2-7,TRBD1,.,TGCGCCAGCAGCCAAGATGACAGGGGGCTAACCTACGAGCAGTACTTC,CASSQDDRGLTYEQYF
TRBV15,TRBJ2-7,TRBD2,few,TGTGCCACCAGCGGGCCCCAACTAGCGGGTTCCTACGAGCAGTACTTC,CATSGPQLAGSYEQYF
TRBV11-2,TRBJ2-1,TRBD1,.,TGTGCCAGCAGCTCTAGCGGGACAGGGGGTTACAATGAGCAGTTCTTC,CASSSSGTGGYNEQFF
TRBV9,TRBJ2-3,TRBD2,.,TGTGCCAGCAGCCCCAGCGGGGGGCCAGGAGATACGCAGTATTTT,CASSPSGGPGDTQYF
TRBV2,TRBJ1-5,.,.,TGTGCCAGCAATTTGGCACCACATAGCAATCAGCCCCAGCATTTT,CASNLAPHSNQPQHF
TRBV2,TRBJ1-1,.,few,TGTGCCAGCAGTGGGGGCATGAACACTGAAGCTTTCTTT,CASSGGMNTEAFF
TRBV12-5,TRBJ1-1,TRBD1,.,TGTGCTAGGGCGCTGGGGGACAGGGGCCGATTGAACACTGAAGCTTTCTTT,CARALGDRGRLNTEAFF
TRBV5-4,TRBJ1-1,.,.,TGTGCCAGCAGCTCGGATCCCACAGCTATGAACACTGAAGCTTTCTTT,CASSSDPTAMNTEAFF
TRBV28,TRBJ1-5,.,few,TGTGCCAGCACCTCGGGGGTACAGAGTCAGCCCCAGCATTTT,CASTSGVQSQPQHF
TRBV5-1,TRBJ2-7,.,.,TGCGCCAGCAGCTCCGGCAGGTTGTACGAGCAGTACTTC,CASSSGRLYEQYF
TRBV28,TRBJ2-7,.,.,TGTGCCAGCAGTTCCTCGGGACTTCTAAGCTCCTACGAGCAGTACTTC,CASSSSGLLSSYEQYF
TRBV5-1,TRBJ1-1,.,few,TGCGCCAGCAGCTTGGCCGCAGGGTCGAACACTGAAGCTTTCTTT,CASSLAAGSNTEAFF
TRBV6-7,TRBJ2-5,TRBD2,.,TGTGCCAGCAGTTACTGCCGAGAAGGTGGACGACTAGCGGGGGAAGAGACCCAGTACTTC,CASSYCREGGRLAGEETQYF
TRBV11-1,TRBJ1-1,.,.,TGTGCCAGCAGCTTAGATATGAACACTGAAGCTTTCTTT,CASSLDMNTEAFF
TRBV28,TRBJ1-3,.,.,TGTGCCAGCAGTTTATCTTGGGAGGGGAATGGTGGAAACACCATATATTTT,CASSLSWEGNGGNTIYF
TRBV19,TRBJ1-1,TRBD1,.,TGTGCCAGTAGTGTCGACAGGGGGCAGACTGAAGCTTTCTTT,CASSVDRGQTEAFF
TRBV18,TRBJ1-1,.,few,TGTGCCAGCTCACCACAGGGGCTCACTGAAGCTTTCTTT,CASSPQGLTEAFF
TRBV6-5,TRBJ2-1,.,.,TGTGCCAGCAGTTGGGGACATCTGCAGTTCTTC,CASSWGHLQFF
TRBV19,TRBJ2-4,TRBD1,few,TGTGCCAGTAGTCCCCGGGGACCCCGACAGGGAAAAGGTATTCAGTACTTC,CASSPRGPRQGKGIQYF
TRBV7-8,TRBJ1-5,.,few,TGTGCCAGCAGTCGCAGCAGGGTACCGGGTCAGCCCCAGCATTTT,CASSRSRVPGQPQHF
TRBV9,TRBJ1-3,TRBD1,.,TGTGCCAGCAGCTGGGGGGGGACAGGCGACTCTGGAAACACCATATATTTT,CASSWGGTGDSGNTIYF
TRBV30,TRBJ2-1,TRBD2,.,TGTGCCTGGAGTGGGGTACTAGCGCAAGGAAATGAGCAGTTCTTC,CAWSGVLAQGNEQFF
TRBV25-1,TRBJ1-2,.,few,TGTGCCAGCAGTGAGGGGCAGGGCGACTATGGCTACACCTTC,CASSEGQGDYGYTF